This entry lists 21 T cell receptor beta chains sequenced from one sample in a study of OX40 agonist ivuxolimab in advanced cancers. Profiled with immunoSEQ multiplex PCR; TCRdb holds only in-frame clones, not every one. The data hold tens of thousands of clones, with about 87% observed a single time. Sequencing was performed on CD4+ or CD8+ T cells sorted from blood, taken in a trial of the OX40 agonist ivuxolimab. The source of these receptors is an adult with an advanced solid tumor such as melanoma, head and neck, liver or kidney cancer.

This chain connects TRBV7-2 to TRBJ2-7, with TRBD1 as a possible D gene (6 bases). The germline gives CDR1 SGHTA, CDR2 FQGNSA. The germline V and J ends were trimmed by 5 bases and 2 bases, with 13 bases remaining between them. The CDR3 contains 14 residues. DNA of the CDR3: TGTGCCAGCAGCCCTGGACAGATCACCTACGAGCAGTACTTC. It yields the protein CASSPGQITYEQYF. The variable domain in full, completed from reference TRBV7-2 and TRBJ2-7, reads GAGVSQSPSNKVTEKGKDVELRCDPISGHTALYWYRQSLGQGLEFLIYFQGNSAPDKSGLPSDRFSAERTGGSVSTLTIQRTQQEDSAVYLCASSPGQITYEQYFGPGTRLTVT.

The chain employs TRBV7-9 and TRBJ1-1, with a tentative D call TRBD1 (5 bases). This CDR3 has 13 residues. The germline V gene has CDR1 SEHNR and CDR2 FQNEAQ (reference sequence). V dropped 1 base and J dropped 4 bases, with 7 bases sitting between them. The CDR3 nucleotides read TGTGCCAGCAGCTTAGAGGGGTCCACTGAAGCTTTCTTT. Translating gives CASSLEGSTEAFF.

The V and J genes are TRBV10-3 and TRBJ2-3; TRBD2 agrees at 8 bases. The CDR3 runs to 15 residues. The J segment lost 6 bases and the V segment lost 0 bases, leaving 5 bases of the junction unmatched. From germline, CDR1 is ENHRY and CDR2 SYGVKD. In DNA, the CDR3 is TGTGCCATCAGTGAGTCTAGCGGGACAACCGATACGCAGTATTTT. Its translation: CAISESSGTTDTQYF.

The chain is built from TRBV29-1 and TRBJ1-2; TRBD1 matches 8 bases. The CDR3 runs 15 residues. Germline V gives CDR1 SQVTM, CDR2 ANQGSEA. V lost 5 bases and J lost 7; bases outside the gene matches: 15. CDR3 region: CSVNLRQGRGGGYTF. CDR3 coding DNA: TGCAGCGTTAACCTCCGACAGGGGAGAGGGGGTGGCTACACCTTC. Full variable domain (outside the CDR3, taken from reference TRBV29-1 and TRBJ1-2): SAVISQKPSRDICQRGTSLTIQCQVDSQVTMMFWYRQQPGQSLTLIATANQGSEATYESGFVIDKFPISRPNLTFSTLTVSNMSPEDSSIYLCSVNLRQGRGGGYTFGSGTRLTVV.

The genes are TRBV4-3 and TRBJ2-3; D unclear. Germline V CDR1 and CDR2: LGHNA, YSLEER. Trimming took off 0 bases at V and 3 bases at J, with 7 bases between the two ends. This CDR3 is 14 amino acids long. CDR3 nucleotides: TGCGCCAGCAGCCAAGATAAAGCAACAGATACGCAGTATTTT. Translation gives CASSQDKATDTQYF.

This rearrangement joins TRBV11-3 to TRBJ2-7; TRBD2 agrees at 11 bases. This CDR3 is 15 amino acids long. Germline loops: CDR1 SGHNT, CDR2 YENEEA. The V gene end was trimmed by 3 bases and the J gene end by 4 bases; junction bases not matched to a gene: 5. The CDR3 nucleotides are TGTGCCAGCAGCTTGGGACTAGCGGTCCCTTACGAGCAGTACTTC. Its translation: CASSLGLAVPYEQYF.

The chain couples TRBV28 to TRBJ2-1, with a possible D match to TRBD2 (7 bases). The V gene lost 7 bases and the J gene lost 3 bases, with 19 bases spanning the gap. The CDR3 totals 16 residues. The V gene's germline CDR1 is MDHEN and CDR2 SYDVKM. The CDR3 sequence is CASTRVLGGLYNEQFF. Written as DNA, the CDR3 is TGTGCCAGCACCCGAGTCCTGGGGGGGCTCTACAATGAGCAGTTCTTC.

The chain links TRBV5-6 to TRBJ1-2, with D perhaps TRBD1 (6 bases). Per the germline V gene, CDR1 is SGHDT and CDR2 is YYEEEE. CDR3 length: 15 amino acids. V lost 4 bases and J lost 3, with 16 bases in between. The DNA of the CDR3 is TGTGCCAGCAGCCCGCGAGGGGGGTGGGACTATGGCTACACCTTC. Translating gives CASSPRGGWDYGYTF.

The chain recombines TRBV12-5 with TRBJ1-5, with D perhaps matching TRBD1 (6 bases). The CDR3 has 17 residues. Germline lookup yields CDR1 LGHNT and CDR2 FRNRAP. Trimming shortened V by 0 bases and J by 2 bases, and 14 bases separated the two germline ends. The CDR3 DNA follows: TGTGCTAGTGGTTTGGTAGAGGGGGGCCGAGGCAATCAGCCCCAGCATTTT. This gives the protein CASGLVEGGRGNQPQHF.

The chain is built from TRBV30 and TRBJ1-4; TRBD1 matches 9 bases. The CDR3 has 16 residues. Germline CDR1 GTSNPN, CDR2 SVGIG (reference sequence). J lost 7 bases, V lost 2 bases, and 11 bases had no gene match. CDR3 coding DNA: TGTGCCTGGAGTTCCGGGACAGGGCATTTCAGTGAAAAACTGTTTTTT. It codes for CAWSSGTGHFSEKLFF.

This chain connects TRBV7-2 to TRBJ2-5, with 9 bases lining up with TRBD2. The CDR3 loop spans 15 amino acids. V lost 7 bases, J lost 5 bases, and 11 bases stayed unmatched. Germline assignment: CDR1 SGHTA and CDR2 FQGNSA. This CDR3 reads CASKRGGASRETQYF. CDR3 sequence (DNA): TGTGCCAGCAAGCGCGGGGGGGCCTCCAGGGAGACCCAGTACTTC.

This clone was observed a handful of times. The rearrangement links TRBV5-1 to TRBJ1-1; D gene ambiguous. Germline CDR1 SGHRS, CDR2 YFSETQ. The CDR3 spans 15 residues. V was trimmed by 4 bases and J by 6 bases, leaving 19 bases between them. The chain's CDR3 is CASSPLGPFDAEAFF. CDR3 bases: TGCGCCAGCAGCCCCCTCGGGCCCTTTGATGCTGAAGCTTTCTTT.

CDR3 coding DNA: TGTGCCAGTAGTATACCCCCCGACAGGGGATCCACAGATACGCAGTATTTT. This translates into CASSIPPDRGSTDTQYF. J is TRBJ2-3 and V is TRBV19; 8 positions agree with TRBD1. The CDR3 loop spans 17 amino acids. The germline V gene has CDR1 LNHDA and CDR2 SQIVND (reference sequence). J gave up 2 bases and V 2 bases, and 9 bases lay outside the gene matches.

This chain uses TRBV5-1 with TRBJ2-1; 12 positions match TRBD2. This CDR3 has 13 residues. Per the germline V gene, CDR1 is SGHRS and CDR2 is YFSETQ. V shed 8 bases, J shed 9 bases, and the junction held 6 bases outside the gene matches. DNA for the CDR3: TGCGCCAGGGGTGGACTAGCGGGAAGTGAGCAGTTCTTC. This translates into CARGGLAGSEQFF.

The chain joins TRBV27 to TRBJ2-7; possible D gene TRBD2, 5 bases. V was cut by 3 bases and J by 0 bases, with 15 bases left in between. The CDR3 contains 16 residues. Germline values: CDR1 MNHEY, CDR2 SMNVEV (reference sequence). The CDR3: CASSFRRVYHSYEQYF. For the CDR3, the DNA is TGTGCCAGCAGTTTCAGGCGGGTTTATCACTCCTACGAGCAGTACTTC.

The J gene is TRBJ1-1, the V gene TRBV5-4; D is ambiguous. In germline, CDR1 is SGHNT, CDR2 YYREEE (reference sequence). This CDR3 contains 13 residues. Between the trimmed V and J ends, which lost 2 bases and 1 base, there was a span of 6 bases. The CDR3 sequence: CASSFRQNTEAFF. CDR3 bases: TGTGCCAGCAGCTTCCGACAGAACACTGAAGCTTTCTTT.

The CDR3 here is CASSLDLGTNYGYTF. Here the CDR3 DNA reads TGTGCCAGCAGCTTGGACCTCGGTACCAACTATGGCTACACCTTC. The rearrangement uses TRBV5-6 and TRBJ1-2; D is unclear. Germline V lookup: CDR1 SGHDT, CDR2 YYEEEE. CDR3 length: 15 amino acids. The V end lost 0 bases, the J end lost 2 bases, and 11 bases lay between the germline ends.

The V gene is TRBV30, the J gene TRBJ1-5; D gene uncertain. This CDR3 is built from 14 residues. V was pared by 1 base and J by 2 bases, with 9 bases between. Per germline, CDR1 GTSNPN and CDR2 SVGIG (reference sequence). The CDR3 region has the DNA TGTGCCTGGAGTGGAGGAGGACGCAATCAGCCCCAGCATTTT. This gives the protein CAWSGGGRNQPQHF.

J is TRBJ2-7 and V is TRBV4-3; TRBD2 is a possible D gene (6 bases). Trimming removed 0 bases from V and 4 bases from J, with 13 bases in between. Germline V gene lookup returns CDR1 LGHNA and CDR2 YSLEER. The CDR3 consists of 15 residues. The CDR3 nucleotides are TGCGCCAGCAGCCAAGATGGAGGGGCAGGTTACGAGCAGTACTTC. Its protein is CASSQDGGAGYEQYF.

The chain links TRBV5-1 to TRBJ2-7; perhaps TRBD2 as D (6 bases). The length of the CDR3 is 14 residues. CDR1 and CDR2 (germline): SGHRS, YFSETQ. Trimming shortened V by 9 bases and J by 0 bases, and 16 bases separated the two germline ends. CDR3 sequence reads: CATPGDLSSYEQYF. The DNA of the CDR3 is TGCGCCACCCCGGGGGACTTAAGCTCCTACGAGCAGTACTTC.

The sample holds a few counts of this clone. V and J are TRBV10-2 and TRBJ2-2; the D is unclear. Germline V gene lookup returns CDR1 WSHSY and CDR2 SAAADI. The ends were cut back, 9 bases at V and 0 bases at J, with 11 bases in the middle. The CDR3 extends over 14 amino acids. CDR3 nucleotides: TGCGCCAGTAGCCGGGTCCCGAACACCGGGGAGCTGTTTTTT. Translating gives CASSRVPNTGELFF.